The T cell receptor beta chain under discussion was sequenced for a study of T cells in Graves' hyperthyroidism and ophthalmopathy. This clonotype was counted many times. The investigators amplified TCR beta CDR3 regions from RNA transcripts. The TCR CDR3 first-round RT-PCR relied on the HTBI primer set. MiXCR was run by TCRdb on the multiplex PCR reads, yielding one entry per CDR3 protein. The sample has about 290,000 distinct CDR3 sequences; 13% are singletons. The clonotype was recovered from a woman in her twenties or thirties with Graves' hyperthyroidism that later progressed to Graves' ophthalmopathy. The sample taken for sequencing was blood.

The CDR3 DNA reads as TGTGCCAGCAGCCAAGGGGGGGGAGGCAGCTCCTATAATTCACCCCTCCACTTT. Translation gives CASSQGGGGSSYNSPLHF. The V and J genes are TRBV3-1 and TRBJ1-6; perhaps TRBD1 as D (5 bases). The CDR3 totals 18 residues. Trimming took 1 base from V and 0 from J, leaving 13 bases between them. Germline lookup yields CDR1 LGHDT and CDR2 YNNKEL (reference sequence).